These 15 T cell receptor beta chains were sequenced from one sample in a study of vaccination effects on CD4 cells after COVID-19. The ViraFEST assay expanded antigen-specific CD4+ T cells with viral peptide pools before sequencing. Cultured cells yielded isolated CD4+ T cells after around 9 days. Prior SARS-CoV-2 infection was absent in the vaccine recipients, as shown by negative nucleocapsid antibodies. Their target antigens are unknown. The data were produced by immunoSEQ multiplex PCR, yet TCRdb's version contains in-frame clones alone and is incomplete. The sample lists more than 30,000 clones; about three fifths were seen once. The sample in question was CD4+ T cells from PBMCs cultured with HCoV-OC43 spike peptides, obtained before COVID-19 vaccination. Subset indicated: HCoV-OC43 spike overlapping peptide pool stimulation. All receptors come from a human donor who received a COVID-19 vaccine.

This clone has more than one count but fewer than ten. The CDR3 sequence: CASSLAGTSGGTEQFF. CDR3 DNA: TGTGCCAGCAGCTTGGCCGGGACTAGCGGGGGGACTGAGCAGTTCTTC. The V call is TRBV7-9, the J call TRBJ2-1; 15 nucleotides match TRBD2. With 3 bases clipped from V and 9 bases from J, the junction kept 6 bases outside the gene matches. The CDR3 is made up of 16 amino acids. Germline CDR1 reads SEHNR; CDR2 reads FQNEAQ (reference sequence).

This clone was detected a few times. This chain connects TRBV4-2 to TRBJ2-1, with a weak D call TRBD2 (6 bases). V was trimmed by 0 bases and J by 0 bases, leaving 15 bases between them. Per the germline V gene, CDR1 is LGHNA and CDR2 is YNFKEQ. The CDR3 runs to 18 residues. Written as DNA, the CDR3 is TGTGCCAGCAGCCAAGATCGGGAGCGGGTTGGCTCCTACAATGAGCAGTTCTTC. As protein: CASSQDRERVGSYNEQFF.

The chain employs TRBV5-1 and TRBJ1-1, with TRBD1 identical over 7 bases. Looked up from germline, CDR1 is SGHRS and CDR2 is YFSETQ. Losses at the gene ends were 0 bases for V and 4 bases for J; bases not matched to a gene: 0. The length of the CDR3 is 13 residues. The CDR3 sequence: CASSLDRGTEAFF. DNA of the CDR3: TGCGCCAGCAGCTTGGACAGGGGCACTGAAGCTTTCTTT.

This sequence joins TRBV9 and TRBJ2-1; 13 nucleotides agree with TRBD2. The CDR3 covers 13 residues. Unmatched junction bases numbered 2, after V lost 4 bases and J lost 10 bases. Germline loops: CDR1 SGDLS, CDR2 YYNGEE. DNA of the CDR3: TGTGCCAGCAGCCCGGGACTAGCGGGGGAGCAGTTCTTC. Translating gives CASSPGLAGEQFF.

The V call is TRBV9, the J call TRBJ1-6; the match to TRBD1 covers 7 bases. Germline values: CDR1 SGDLS, CDR2 YYNGEE. Trimming took 3 bases from V and 4 from J; bases not matched to a gene: 4. CDR3 length: 15 amino acids. The CDR3 DNA sequence: TGTGCCAGCAGCGACCAACAGGGGTATAATTCACCCCTCCACTTT. This gives the protein CASSDQQGYNSPLHF.

V usage is TRBV10-3 and J usage is TRBJ2-2; 8 nucleotides align to TRBD1. This CDR3 region has 14 residues. Germline V CDR1 and CDR2: ENHRY, SYGVKD. The trim removed 4 bases at V and 5 bases at J, leaving 3 bases unmatched. The CDR3 reads CAISGTGSTGELFF. Written as DNA, the CDR3 is TGTGCCATCAGTGGGACAGGGTCTACCGGGGAGCTGTTTTTT.

The V and J genes are TRBV7-2 and TRBJ2-1; perhaps TRBD2 as D (7 bases). Looked up from germline, CDR1 is SGHTA and CDR2 is FQGNSA. The CDR3 loop spans 12 amino acids. V lost 4 bases to trimming and J lost 11 bases, with 12 bases between them. CDR3 amino acids: CASSSRGGQQFF. CDR3 bases: TGTGCCAGCAGCTCTAGGGGGGGTCAGCAGTTCTTC.

This clone was observed a handful of times. J is TRBJ1-5 and V is TRBV6-5; D is ambiguous. The V gene lost 6 bases and the J gene lost 0 bases, with 6 bases spanning the gap. The CDR3 contains 13 residues. CDR1 and CDR2 (germline): MNHEY, SVGAGI. CDR3 DNA: TGTGCCAGCAGGGGGTTTAGCAATCAGCCCCAGCATTTT. It translates to CASRGFSNQPQHF.

This clone has only a few counts. The gene calls are TRBV6-6 and TRBJ1-2; unclear D gene. This CDR3 comprises 14 residues. V dropped 2 bases and J dropped 4 bases, with 11 bases sitting between them. Germline assignment: CDR1 MNHNY and CDR2 SVGAGI (reference sequence). The DNA for the CDR3 is TGTGCCAGCAGTTACGGCAACGCAGTCTATGGCTACACCTTC. It encodes CASSYGNAVYGYTF.

The V and J genes are TRBV18 and TRBJ2-5; 10 nucleotides match TRBD2. The V segment lost 5 bases and the J segment 5 bases; nucleotides outside the gene matches: 8. CDR3 size: 15 residues. Looked up from germline, CDR1 is KGHSH and CDR2 is LQKENI. CDR3 in DNA: TGTGCCAGCTCAGCTCTAGCGGGAGCTTATGAGACCCAGTACTTC. Its translation is CASSALAGAYETQYF. Supplemented by reference TRBV18 and TRBJ2-5, the full variable domain reads NAGVMQNPRHLVRRRGQEARLRCSPMKGHSHVYWYRQLPEEGLKFMVYLQKENIIDESGMPKERFSAEFPKEGPSILRIQQVVRGDSAAYFCASSALAGAYETQYFGPGTRLLVL.

This clone was picked up one time. The chain combines TRBV3-1 (or the pseudogene TRBV3-2) with TRBJ2-7; TRBD2 matches 9 bases. Germline V gives CDR1 LGHDT, CDR2 YNNKEL (reference sequence). This CDR3 contains 17 residues. J was trimmed by 0 bases and V by 4 bases; bases with no gene match: 10. The CDR3 loop reads CASSPTVAGVYSYEQYF. In DNA, the CDR3 is TGTGCCAGCAGCCCGACGGTAGCGGGAGTCTACTCCTACGAGCAGTACTTC.

This chain connects TRBV6-5 to TRBJ2-3; tentative D call: TRBD1 (6 bases). V was pared by 7 bases and J by 6 bases, with 20 bases between. The CDR3 totals 15 residues. Germline V gene lookup returns CDR1 MNHEY and CDR2 SVGAGI. The CDR3 region is CASIPGRGLHDTQYF. The CDR3 nucleotides are TGTGCCAGCATCCCTGGCAGGGGTCTCCATGATACGCAGTATTTT.

In this sample, this clone turned up many times. The J gene is TRBJ1-2, the V gene TRBV3-1 (or the pseudogene TRBV3-2); no clear D. The V gene lost 1 base and the J gene lost 4 bases, with 13 bases spanning the gap. This CDR3 spans 15 amino acids. Germline V gives CDR1 LGHDT, CDR2 YNNKEL (reference sequence). The CDR3 DNA follows: TGTGCCAGCAGCCAAGTAGGTTTCAACTCCTATGGCTACACCTTC. It specifies CASSQVGFNSYGYTF.

The chain links TRBV30 to TRBJ2-1; 9 bases agree with TRBD2. The CDR3 totals 15 residues. Trimming removed 0 bases from V and 6 bases from J; junction bases left unmatched: 6. Germline CDR1 GTSNPN, CDR2 SVGIG (reference sequence). The CDR3 spells CAWSVAGGPINEQFF. The CDR3 region has the DNA TGTGCCTGGAGTGTTGCGGGGGGGCCCATCAATGAGCAGTTCTTC.

This clone was picked up one time. The V and J genes are TRBV10-2 and TRBJ1-4, with TRBD1 matching over 7 bases. Per germline, CDR1 WSHSY and CDR2 SAAADI. The V segment lost 6 bases and the J segment 8 bases; nucleotides outside the gene matches: 6. This CDR3 contains 13 residues. The chain's CDR3 is CASRGTEAEKLFF. CDR3 nucleotides: TGCGCCAGCAGGGGGACAGAAGCCGAAAAACTGTTTTTT.